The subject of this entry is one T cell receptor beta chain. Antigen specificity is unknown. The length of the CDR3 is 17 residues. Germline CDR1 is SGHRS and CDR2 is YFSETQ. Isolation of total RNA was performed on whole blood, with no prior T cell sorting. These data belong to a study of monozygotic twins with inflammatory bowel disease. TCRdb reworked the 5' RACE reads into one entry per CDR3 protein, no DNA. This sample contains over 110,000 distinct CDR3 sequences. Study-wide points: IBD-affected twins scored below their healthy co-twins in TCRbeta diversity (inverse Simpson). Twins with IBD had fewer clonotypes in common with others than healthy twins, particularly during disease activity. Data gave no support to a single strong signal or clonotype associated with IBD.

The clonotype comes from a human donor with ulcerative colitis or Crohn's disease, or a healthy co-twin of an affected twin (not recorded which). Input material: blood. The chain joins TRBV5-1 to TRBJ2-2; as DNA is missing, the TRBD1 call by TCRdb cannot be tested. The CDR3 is CASSLNPDRLGTGELFF. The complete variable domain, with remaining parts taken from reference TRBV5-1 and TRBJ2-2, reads KAGVTQTPRYLIKTRGQQVTLSCSPISGHRSVSWYQQTPGQGLQFLFEYFSETQRNKGNFPGRFSGRQFSNSRSEMNVSTLELGDSALYLCASSLNPDRLGTGELFFGEGSRLTVL.